Listed below are T cell receptor beta chains from one sample, sequenced in a study of CXCR3-negative and CXCR3-positive naive CD8 T cells. One entry per CDR3 protein, without DNA, is what TCRdb gives after re-calling the 5' RACE reads. The sample includes over 95,000 distinct CDR3 sequences. The sample taken for sequencing was naive CXCR3+ CD8+ T cells from blood. These receptors were obtained from a human donor in good health. Some clones in this sample may be carry-over from other donors' samples. Both conserved end residues are part of each CDR3.

V: TRBV19
J: TRBJ1-1
length: 15
CDR3: CASSMRDIMNTEAFF

V: TRBV6-2/TRBV6-3
J: TRBJ1-1
length: 14
CDR3: CASRGRGGNTEAFF

V: TRBV12-3/TRBV12-4
J: TRBJ2-7
length: 13
CDR3: CASSLGPTREQYF

V: TRBV18
J: TRBJ1-2
length: 15
CDR3: CASSPTAGVNYGYTF

V: TRBV15
J: TRBJ2-7
length: 13
CDR3: CATSTGTGREQYF

V: TRBV4-1
J: TRBJ2-2
length: 17
CDR3: CASSQDGGRSNTGELFF

V: TRBV27
J: TRBJ1-6
length: 14
CDR3: CASSLSGGGSPLHF

V: TRBV5-6
J: TRBJ2-1
length: 16
CDR3: CASSLVRVSLGNEQFF

V: TRBV7-3
J: TRBJ2-6
length: 18
CDR3: CASSLSGDSPAGANVLTF

V: TRBV5-4
J: TRBJ2-3
length: 16
CDR3: CASSLAVGQSTDTQYF

V: TRBV25-1
J: TRBJ1-1
length: 13
CDR3: CASSVTGGTEAFF

V: TRBV20-1
J: TRBJ2-1
length: 16
CDR3: CSARVSPGLAWHEQFF

V: TRBV7-3
J: TRBJ2-1
length: 13
CDR3: CASSPLADNEQFF

V: TRBV10-3
J: TRBJ1-5
length: 13
CDR3: CAIRTDSAQPQHF

V: TRBV28
J: TRBJ1-1
length: 15
CDR3: CASSVTGTDFSLAFF

V: TRBV28
J: TRBJ2-7
length: 14
CDR3: CASSFRTGTYEQYF

V: TRBV11-3
J: TRBJ2-3
length: 12
CDR3: CASSRHSDTQYF

V: TRBV7-2
J: TRBJ2-5
length: 17
CDR3: CASSLRGTSGYQETQYF

V: TRBV21-1
J: TRBJ2-7
length: 18
CDR3: CASSKEVTSGSLSYEQYF

V: TRBV5-1
J: TRBJ1-1
length: 14
CDR3: CASSLSQGPTEAFF

V: TRBV21-1
J: TRBJ2-7
length: 15
CDR3: CASSKNRAANRKQYF

V: TRBV29-1
J: TRBJ2-1
length: 14
CDR3: CSTTGAVSYNEQFF

V: TRBV12-3/TRBV12-4
J: TRBJ2-1
length: 14
CDR3: CASSPGTGVSEQFF

V: TRBV7-9
J: TRBJ2-5
length: 16
CDR3: CASSLAGEITQETQYF

V: TRBV20-1
J: TRBJ2-3
length: 15
CDR3: CSAKMARGSTDTQYF

V: TRBV27
J: TRBJ1-5
length: 14
CDR3: CASSPGGVGQPQHF

V: TRBV12-3/TRBV12-4
J: TRBJ2-6
length: 15
CDR3: CASRLTASGANVLTF

V: TRBV5-6
J: TRBJ2-3
length: 14
CDR3: CASSFSGLVDTQYF

V: TRBV5-6
J: TRBJ1-1
length: 13
CDR3: CASSWAGGALAFF

V: TRBV4-1
J: TRBJ1-6
length: 15
CDR3: CASSQDSSIGFLLHF

V: TRBV7-9
J: TRBJ2-1
length: 16
CDR3: CASSSVGRSPYNEQFF

V: TRBV28
J: TRBJ2-1
length: 16
CDR3: CASSRIEGTWGHEQFF

V: TRBV7-3
J: TRBJ2-2
length: 14
CDR3: CASSLEWGHGELFF

V: TRBV5-5
J: TRBJ2-7
length: 14
CDR3: CASSYDRVYYEQYF

V: TRBV6-2/TRBV6-3
J: TRBJ1-6
length: 14
CDR3: CASHQGSGNSPLHF

V: TRBV5-1
J: TRBJ2-7
length: 14
CDR3: CASSHAGGPYEQYF

V: TRBV29-1
J: TRBJ2-7
length: 16
CDR3: CSVEDKGTGAPYEQYF

V: TRBV6-6
J: TRBJ2-2
length: 13
CDR3: CASSRGGAGELFF

V: TRBV5-6
J: TRBJ2-2
length: 12
CDR3: CASSVGSGELFF

V: TRBV4-1
J: TRBJ2-1
length: 16
CDR3: CASSSRTGGELGEQFF

V: TRBV28
J: TRBJ1-1
length: 17
CDR3: CASSLVAAGGYDTEAFF